This TCR beta chain was identified during a study of technical replicates of blood from several donors. The data were produced by immunoSEQ multiplex PCR, yet TCRdb's version contains in-frame clones alone and is incomplete. This table holds almost 90,000 clones, over 90% found once. The CDR3 is 13 amino acids. With 6 bases clipped from V and 4 bases from J, the junction kept 2 bases outside the gene matches. Germline CDR1 ENHRY, CDR2 SYGVKD. Source material: T cells isolated from PBMCs. This receptor was obtained from a human donor in good health. The chain recombines TRBV10-3 with TRBJ1-5; 8 bases align to TRBD1. CDR3 residues: CAIRDRANQPQHF. The CDR3 DNA sequence: TGTGCCATCAGGGACAGGGCGAATCAGCCCCAGCATTTT.